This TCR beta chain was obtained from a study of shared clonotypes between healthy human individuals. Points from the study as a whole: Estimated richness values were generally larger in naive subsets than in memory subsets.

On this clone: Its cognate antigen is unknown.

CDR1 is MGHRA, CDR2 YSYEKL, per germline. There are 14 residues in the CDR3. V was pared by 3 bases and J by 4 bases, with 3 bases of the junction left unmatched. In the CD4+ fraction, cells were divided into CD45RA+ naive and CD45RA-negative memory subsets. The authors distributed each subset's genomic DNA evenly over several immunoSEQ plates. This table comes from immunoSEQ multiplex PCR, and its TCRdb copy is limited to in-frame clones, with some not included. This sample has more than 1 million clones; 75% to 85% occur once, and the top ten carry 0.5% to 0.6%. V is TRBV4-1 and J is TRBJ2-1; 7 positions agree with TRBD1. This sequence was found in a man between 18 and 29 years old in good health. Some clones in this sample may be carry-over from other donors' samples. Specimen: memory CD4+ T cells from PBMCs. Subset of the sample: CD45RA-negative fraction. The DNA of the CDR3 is TGCGCCAGCAGCCAGGAGGACAGGTACAATGAGCAGTTCTTC. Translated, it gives CASSQEDRYNEQFF.